Presented here are 15 T cell receptor beta chains from one specimen sequenced in a study of Graves' ophthalmopathy and Graves' hyperthyroidism. For repertoire sequencing, the TCR beta CDR3 regions were amplified from RNA transcripts. A first-round RT-PCR used HTBI primers, followed by a second-round multiplex PCR. One entry per CDR3 protein results from TCRdb running MiXCR on the multiplex PCR reads. The sample yields around 1,000,000 distinct CDR3 sequences, approximately 35% seen once. Sequences were obtained from peripheral blood or thyroid tissue (not recorded which). The receptors come from an adult man with Graves' hyperthyroidism.

This clonotype was found a few times. The chain couples TRBV5-1 to TRBJ2-2, with TRBD2 identical over 10 bases. CDR1 and CDR2 from the germline V gene are SGHRS and YFSETQ. The CDR3 spans 15 residues. V trimming: 1 base; J trimming: 5 bases; junction bases outside the gene matches: 2. CDR3 DNA: TGCGCCAGCAGCTTGCCGGGACTAGCGACCGGGGAGCTGTTTTTT. Its protein product is CASSLPGLATGELFF.

About this clonotype itself: This could be a read error, since a much larger clone is one nucleotide away. CDR3 nucleotide sequence: TGTGCCAGCAGGGACCCGACTAGCGGGGGGGCCGCTCAAGAGACCCAGTACTTC. Protein: CASRDPTSGGAAQETQYF. The J gene is TRBJ2-5, the V gene TRBV9, with 14 bases lining up with TRBD2. V dropped 5 bases and J dropped 2; count of bases not matched to a gene: 11. The CDR3 sequence is 18 residues long. The germline V gene encodes CDR1 SGDLS and CDR2 YYNGEE.

The V and J genes are TRBV20-1 and TRBJ2-7, with D possibly being TRBD1 (6 bases). CDR1 is DFQATT and CDR2 is SNEGSKA in the germline V gene (reference sequence). Trimming removed 6 bases from V and 4 bases from J, with 13 bases in between. There are 12 residues in the CDR3. DNA of the CDR3: TGCAGTGCACCGAGTACAGGGTACGAGCAGTACTTC. Amino acids: CSAPSTGYEQYF.

This clonotype was detected a few times. The V and J genes are TRBV20-1 and TRBJ2-2; a weak D match, TRBD1 (5 bases). In germline, CDR1 is DFQATT, CDR2 SNEGSKA (reference sequence). The CDR3 sequence is 14 residues long. The V end was cut by 5 bases, the J end by 3 bases, with 13 bases between. The CDR3 nucleotides read TGCAGTGCTCCCCCAGGGCAGGACACCGGGGAGCTGTTTTTT. This translates into CSAPPGQDTGELFF.

The chain links TRBV20-1 to TRBJ1-2, with 9 positions matching TRBD1. The V segment lost 3 bases and the J segment 3 bases; nucleotides outside the gene matches: 11. The CDR3 is made up of 16 amino acids. Germline lookup yields CDR1 DFQATT and CDR2 SNEGSKA (reference sequence). CDR3 protein: CSASATGTGLDYGYTF. CDR3 DNA: TGCAGTGCTAGTGCTACCGGGACAGGGCTTGACTATGGCTACACCTTC.

This clonotype was picked up a small number of times. V is TRBV6-5 and J is TRBJ2-7, with D hard to call. Trimming removed 5 bases at V and 3 bases at J, with 29 bases between. From germline, CDR1 is MNHEY and CDR2 SVGAGI. This CDR3 is 19 amino acids long. The CDR3 here is CASSQQRPVLPSLYYEQYF. CDR3 DNA: TGTGCCAGCAGTCAACAACGCCCCGTTTTACCCTCCTTGTACTACGAGCAGTACTTC.

This clonotype has more than one count but fewer than ten. The chain links TRBV28 to TRBJ1-2; D gene uncertain. This CDR3 is 14 amino acids long. V was shortened by 8 bases and J by 9 bases, with 22 bases between the two germline ends. Germline CDR1 MDHEN, CDR2 SYDVKM. The CDR3 is CASGEDRALTSYTF. The CDR3 bases are TGTGCCAGCGGAGAAGACCGGGCGCTAACCAGCTACACCTTC.

This clonotype has more than one count but fewer than ten. V usage is TRBV29-1 and J usage is TRBJ1-1; possibly TRBD1 for D (5 bases). Germline CDR1 reads SQVTM; CDR2 reads ANQGSEA. Trimming cost V 3 bases and J 3 bases, with 17 bases left between them. CDR3 length: 15 residues. This CDR3 reads CSVDNVAGGDTEAFF. The CDR3 DNA follows: TGCAGCGTTGATAATGTAGCGGGGGGGGACACTGAAGCTTTCTTT.

This clonotype was counted between two and nine times. This chain joins TRBV20-1 and TRBJ2-2; TRBD1 aligns across 7 bases. The CDR3 loop spans 13 amino acids. Germline CDR1 and CDR2: DFQATT and SNEGSKA (reference sequence). V lost 6 bases and J lost 6; bases outside the gene matches: 7. CDR3 sequence reads: CSADRQGPGELFF. Here the CDR3 DNA reads TGCAGTGCAGATCGACAGGGCCCCGGGGAGCTGTTTTTT.

The rearrangement joins TRBV6-5 to TRBJ1-3; D gene unclear. V lost 5 bases to trimming and J lost 4 bases, with 6 bases between them. Germline CDR1 reads MNHEY; CDR2 reads SVGAGI. The CDR3 consists of 12 residues. The CDR3: CASSTLGNTIYF. The CDR3 DNA reads TGTGCCAGCAGTACCCTAGGAAACACCATATATTTT.

This clonotype was found many times. The chain combines TRBV2 with TRBJ2-5; possibly TRBD2 for D (6 bases). V was clipped by 10 bases and J by 5 bases, with 14 bases between them. This CDR3 region has 12 residues. The germline V gene has CDR1 SNHLY and CDR2 FYNNEI. The CDR3 sequence: CATEGLPETQYF. The CDR3, as DNA: TGTGCCACCGAGGGACTGCCGGAGACCCAGTACTTC.

This clonotype was seen many times. The CDR3 loop is CSARRGQGAGELFF. The CDR3 coding sequence is TGCAGTGCCCGCCGGGGGCAAGGGGCCGGGGAGCTGTTTTTT. The rearrangement joins TRBV20-1 to TRBJ2-2; D tentatively reads TRBD1 or TRBD2 (6 bases each). Trimming shortened V by 6 bases and J by 6 bases, and 17 bases separated the two germline ends. The CDR3 is 14 residues long. CDR1 and CDR2 from the germline V gene are DFQATT and SNEGSKA (reference sequence).

The genes are TRBV29-1 and TRBJ2-5; 12 bases fit TRBD2. Germline CDR1 SQVTM, CDR2 ANQGSEA. V shed 0 bases, J shed 10 bases, and the junction held 9 bases outside the gene matches. CDR3 length: 15 amino acids. The CDR3 sequence is CSVEDLGTSGWDQYF. As DNA, the CDR3 is TGCAGCGTTGAAGATCTCGGGACTAGCGGGTGGGACCAGTACTTC.

The chain is built from TRBV11-2 and TRBJ2-7, with a possible D match to TRBD1 (6 bases). The germline V gene encodes CDR1 SGHAT and CDR2 FQNNGV. The CDR3 is 18 residues long. V lost 2 bases to trimming and J lost 3 bases, with 23 bases between them. The CDR3: CASSLPTSGTTKNYEQYF. The CDR3 DNA reads TGTGCCAGCAGCTTACCCACATCCGGGACAACTAAAAACTACGAGCAGTACTTC.

This rearrangement joins TRBV29-1 to TRBJ2-1, with 11 bases lining up with TRBD2. CDR1 and CDR2 from the germline V gene are SQVTM and ANQGSEA. V trimming: 2 bases; J trimming: 4 bases; junction bases outside the gene matches: 4. The CDR3 is 15 amino acids. The CDR3 region is CSVERGTSGYNEQFF. CDR3 bases: TGCAGCGTTGAAAGAGGGACTAGCGGATACAATGAGCAGTTCTTC.